This T cell receptor beta chain was sequenced in a study of tumor-infiltrating lymphocytes in primary liver carcinoma. Making TCR beta cDNA involved approximately 480 ng total RNA and a constant-region primer. Three-round nested multiplex PCR performed with slightly modified ARM-PCR produced the TCR beta libraries. TCRdb re-called the multiplex PCR reads through MiXCR, storing one row per CDR3 protein. This sample has about 180,000 distinct CDR3 sequences, with roughly three fifths found just once. Unsorted whole blood yielded blood RNA, and germline DNA was extracted as well. Sequencing was performed on peripheral blood. The clonotype was recovered from a man aged 35-49 years with primary liver carcinoma and hepatitis B virus infection.

CDR3 sequence reads: CASSHPTGRNEKLFF. The CDR3 DNA reads TGCGCCAGCAGCCACCCGACAGGGAGGAATGAAAAACTGTTTTTT. This chain connects TRBV4-1 to TRBJ1-4, with 7 nucleotides matching TRBD1. V lost 3 bases to trimming and J lost 5 bases; unmatched junction nucleotides: 6. Germline V lookup: CDR1 MGHRA, CDR2 YSYEKL. The CDR3 is 15 amino acids.